This T cell receptor (beta chain) came from a study of blood T cell repertoires in COVID-19. The overall study: The analysed material was cDNA or gDNA that came from T cells, B-cell-depleted T cells, or PBMCs.

Original handling: Cell counts per sample came from amplifying reference gene primers. Generated by immunoSEQ multiplex PCR, the TCRdb table keeps only in-frame clones and is missing some. From that table come the V and J calls and clone size; the DNA was used to work out D and trimming. The data hold approximately 280,000 clones, with around 87% observed a single time. Cohorts were assigned according to the clinical history that participants reported. This CDR3 contains 16 residues. Trimming at V came to 5 bases and at J to 4 bases, leaving 9 bases not matched to a gene. Germline CDR1 LNHDA, CDR2 SQIVND (reference sequence).

The sequence was obtained from a woman younger than 30 with acute COVID-19. Sample: PBMCs or T cells enriched from blood (not recorded which). The chain has TRBV19 and TRBJ2-1; 9 nucleotides line up with TRBD2. CDR3 DNA sequence: TGTGCCAGTAGTTTAACGAAGACTAGCGGATACAATGAGCAGTTCTTC. The encoded protein is CASSLTKTSGYNEQFF.